The 24 T cell receptor beta chains listed next were all sequenced from one sample in a study of blood T cell repertoires in COVID-19. This table comes from immunoSEQ multiplex PCR, and its TCRdb copy is limited to in-frame clones, with some not included. The sample lists 65,000 to 85,000 clones, 88% seen once, with roughly a fifth in the top ten. The sequenced sample was peripheral blood. The receptors derive from a human donor in a cohort sampled during active COVID-19.

The V gene is TRBV7-2, the J gene TRBJ2-3, with 7 positions matching TRBD2. In germline, CDR1 is SGHTA, CDR2 FQGNSA. The CDR3 extends over 15 amino acids. Trimming removed 6 bases from V and 0 bases from J; junction bases left unmatched: 6. For the CDR3, the DNA is TGTGCCAGCAGAACGAGCGGGATTAGCACAGATACGCAGTATTTT. Translated, it gives CASRTSGISTDTQYF.

The rearrangement joins TRBV5-1 to TRBJ2-5, with a weak D call TRBD1 (6 bases). The V end lost 0 bases, the J end lost 1 base, and 22 bases lay between the germline ends. CDR3 size: 19 residues. Germline V lookup: CDR1 SGHRS, CDR2 YFSETQ. CDR3 in amino acids: CASSLGPLLAGDAQETQYF. The CDR3 DNA sequence: TGCGCCAGCAGCTTGGGGCCTCTTTTGGCAGGGGATGCCCAAGAGACCCAGTACTTC.

J is TRBJ2-6 and V is TRBV7-6, with 10 bases that match TRBD1. The CDR3 is 17 amino acids. V was clipped by 7 bases and J by 1 base; unmatched bases: 7. CDR1 is SGHVS, CDR2 FNYEAQ, per germline. The DNA for the CDR3 is TGTGCCAGCAAACAGGACAGGGGGTTTTCTGGGGCCAACGTCCTGACTTTC. This gives the protein CASKQDRGFSGANVLTF.

This chain uses TRBV2 with TRBJ2-7, with D perhaps matching TRBD1 (6 bases). V was trimmed by 6 bases and J by 4 bases, leaving 10 bases between them. Looked up from germline, CDR1 is SNHLY and CDR2 is FYNNEI. The CDR3 has 12 amino acids. In nucleotides, the CDR3 is TGTGCCAGCAGCTGGGACATTTACGAGCAGTACTTC. Its protein product is CASSWDIYEQYF.

The J gene is TRBJ1-1, the V gene TRBV18; D might be TRBD1 (5 bases). Germline values: CDR1 KGHSH, CDR2 LQKENI. Trimming took 3 bases from V and 6 from J, leaving 14 bases between them. The CDR3 runs to 14 residues. The CDR3 region has the DNA TGTGCCAGCTCACCCCCCGGCATAGGGGCTGAAGCTTTCTTT. Protein product: CASSPPGIGAEAFF.

This rearrangement joins TRBV28 to TRBJ1-6; D is unclear. The ends were cut back, 6 bases at V and 0 bases at J, with 18 bases in the middle. The CDR3 sequence is 18 residues long. The germline V gene has CDR1 MDHEN and CDR2 SYDVKM. This CDR3 reads CASSQRRFGSSYNSPLHF. The DNA of the CDR3 is TGTGCCAGCAGCCAGAGGAGATTTGGTAGCTCCTATAATTCACCCCTCCACTTT.

This clone was seen once. This chain uses TRBV7-8 with TRBJ2-7; D unclear. Germline assignment: CDR1 SGHVS and CDR2 FQNEAQ. Trimming took 5 bases from V and 7 from J, leaving 30 bases between them. This CDR3 is 18 amino acids long. The DNA for the CDR3 is TGTGCCAGCAGCCCTTACCGACTGATACCAACAACTGCCTGGGAGCAGTACTTC. It translates to CASSPYRLIPTTAWEQYF.

The chain employs TRBV27 and TRBJ1-1, with TRBD1 matching over 9 bases. After removal of 2 bases from V and 1 base from J, the junction contained 2 bases not matched to a gene. CDR3 size: 15 residues. CDR1 and CDR2 from the germline V gene are MNHEY and SMNVEV (reference sequence). The CDR3 sequence: CASSLDRGGNTEAFF. The DNA for the CDR3 is TGTGCCAGCAGTTTAGACAGGGGGGGGAACACTGAAGCTTTCTTT.

This clone is judged medium-sized. V usage is TRBV2 and J usage is TRBJ1-2; D remains unclear. CDR3 size: 13 residues. Trimming took 4 bases from V and 4 from J, leaving 10 bases between them. The germline V gene has CDR1 SNHLY and CDR2 FYNNEI. CDR3 sequence reads: CASSAEGTYGYTF. The DNA for the CDR3 is TGTGCCAGCAGTGCGGAGGGAACCTATGGCTACACCTTC.

The V gene is TRBV5-1, the J gene TRBJ2-7, with D maybe TRBD1 (6 bases). Trimming took off 5 bases at V and 1 base at J, with 16 bases between the two ends. This CDR3 is 15 amino acids long. Per germline, CDR1 SGHRS and CDR2 YFSETQ. CDR3 residues: CASRGLGRGSYEQYF. The DNA of the CDR3 is TGCGCCAGCAGGGGATTAGGCAGGGGATCCTACGAGCAGTACTTC.

The J gene is TRBJ2-2, the V gene TRBV5-1; D is perhaps TRBD1 (6 bases). V dropped 4 bases and J dropped 2 bases, with 15 bases sitting between them. The germline V gene encodes CDR1 SGHRS and CDR2 YFSETQ. The CDR3 consists of 16 residues. CDR3 sequence (DNA): TGCGCCAGCAGCCCGAACTCGGGACAAAACACCGGGGAGCTGTTTTTT. This translates into CASSPNSGQNTGELFF.

This clone was seen a single time. The J gene is TRBJ2-3, the V gene TRBV5-6; D is perhaps TRBD2 (5 bases). The CDR3 spans 13 residues. Germline V gives CDR1 SGHDT, CDR2 YYEEEE. V lost 7 bases, J lost 7 bases, and 16 bases lay in between. CDR3 sequence reads: CASGLGGVYTQYF. The CDR3 coding sequence is TGTGCCAGCGGACTCGGTGGGGTTTATACGCAGTATTTT.

CDR3 sequence (DNA): TGCGCCAGCAGCCAAGGGACAGGGGGCGGTTACGAGCAGTACTTC. This encodes CASSQGTGGGYEQYF. The V call is TRBV4-1, the J call TRBJ2-7, with TRBD1 matching over 11 bases. Germline V lookup: CDR1 MGHRA, CDR2 YSYEKL. Germline trimming cut 1 base from V and 4 bases from J; bases unmatched to any gene: 3. CDR3 size: 15 residues.

V is TRBV6-6 and J is TRBJ1-1, with D possibly matching TRBD1 (5 bases). Trimming removed 0 bases at V and 4 bases at J, with 12 bases between. The CDR3 extends over 15 amino acids. Germline values: CDR1 MNHNY, CDR2 SVGAGI (reference sequence). As DNA, the CDR3 is TGTGCCAGCAGTTACTCAGGGCAGGGTGGCACTGAAGCTTTCTTT. Protein: CASSYSGQGGTEAFF.

The chain carries TRBV7-3 and TRBJ2-3; tentative D call: TRBD1 (6 bases). Germline CDR1 SGHTA, CDR2 FQGTGA. The V end lost 5 bases, the J end lost 4 bases, and 16 bases lay between the germline ends. This CDR3 is built from 15 residues. The CDR3 protein is CASSPLGQSADTQYF. DNA for the CDR3: TGTGCCAGCAGCCCCTTAGGACAGAGTGCAGATACGCAGTATTTT. Using reference TRBV7-3 and TRBJ2-3 for the parts outside the CDR3, the full variable domain is GAGVSQTPSNKVTEKGKYVELRCDPISGHTALYWYRQSLGQGPEFLIYFQGTGAADDSGLPNDRFFAVRPEGSVSTLKIQRTERGDSAVYLCASSPLGQSADTQYFGPGTRLTVL.

This chain uses TRBV11-2 with TRBJ2-7; the match to TRBD1 covers 7 bases. The CDR3 covers 15 residues. With 5 bases clipped from V and 3 bases from J, the junction kept 10 bases outside the gene matches. Per germline, CDR1 SGHAT and CDR2 FQNNGV. CDR3 sequence (DNA): TGTGCCAGCAGCGCCTCAACAGGGGCGATCTACGAGCAGTACTTC. The encoded protein is CASSASTGAIYEQYF.

The chain links TRBV7-9 to TRBJ2-2; D is ambiguous. Trimming stripped 2 bases from V and 0 bases from J, with 4 bases between. The germline V gene has CDR1 SEHNR and CDR2 FQNEAQ (reference sequence). This CDR3 spans 14 amino acids. This CDR3 reads CASSLQTNTGELFF. The CDR3 DNA is TGTGCCAGCAGCTTACAGACGAACACCGGGGAGCTGTTTTTT.

The CDR3 is CASSQGREQYF. The CDR3 nucleotides are TGTGCCAGCAGCCAGGGGCGGGAGCAGTACTTC. This chain links TRBV3-1 (or the pseudogene TRBV3-2) with TRBJ2-7, with D possibly being TRBD1 (5 bases). V was shortened by 3 bases and J by 7 bases, with 7 bases between the two germline ends. Looked up from germline, CDR1 is LGHDT and CDR2 is YNNKEL (reference sequence). The CDR3 contains 11 residues.

This chain links TRBV24-1 with TRBJ2-7; the D gene is possibly TRBD1 (5 bases). CDR1 KGHDR and CDR2 SFDVKD come from the germline V gene. The V gene lost 5 bases and the J gene lost 4 bases, with 11 bases spanning the gap. The CDR3 is made up of 13 amino acids. The CDR3 bases are TGTGCCACCAGTGCCCTAGACAGTTACGAGCAGTACTTC. Translated, it gives CATSALDSYEQYF.

The chain recombines TRBV5-1 with TRBJ2-7; 9 bases line up with TRBD2. Germline trimming cut 0 bases from V and 0 bases from J; bases unmatched to any gene: 1. Germline V gene sequence: CDR1 SGHRS, CDR2 YFSETQ. This CDR3 contains 15 residues. The DNA of the CDR3 is TGCGCCAGCAGCTTGGGCGGGGGGGCCTCCTACGAGCAGTACTTC. It encodes CASSLGGGASYEQYF.

Of note for this clone: The same CDR3 also results from other DNA sequences found in this sample. This rearrangement joins TRBV5-1 to TRBJ1-5; D call uncertain. Trimming left V 4 bases short and J 6 bases short, with 11 bases between. Germline V CDR1 and CDR2: SGHRS, YFSETQ. This CDR3 region has 13 residues. The CDR3 spells CASSEGPGQPQHF. The CDR3 DNA reads TGCGCCAGCAGCGAAGGCCCAGGTCAGCCCCAGCATTTT. Drawing the rest from reference TRBV5-1 and TRBJ1-5, the complete variable domain is KAGVTQTPRYLIKTRGQQVTLSCSPISGHRSVSWYQQTPGQGLQFLFEYFSETQRNKGNFPGRFSGRQFSNSRSEMNVSTLELGDSALYLCASSEGPGQPQHFGDGTRLSIL.

The chain is built from TRBV6-2 or TRBV6-3 and TRBJ2-7, with 9 bases lining up with TRBD1. The CDR3 extends over 16 amino acids. Unmatched junction bases numbered 9, after V lost 6 bases and J lost 0 bases. Germline CDR1 is MNHEY and CDR2 is SVGEGT. The DNA of the CDR3 is TGTGCCAGCAGCAACCCTGGGACAGGGCTCTCCTACGAGCAGTACTTC. This encodes CASSNPGTGLSYEQYF.

This chain uses TRBV28 with TRBJ1-5, with D unclear. The germline V and J ends were trimmed by 6 bases and 3 bases, with 12 bases remaining between them. The germline V gene encodes CDR1 MDHEN and CDR2 SYDVKM. The CDR3 has 14 residues. CDR3 in amino acids: CASRRARTNQPQHF. The CDR3 DNA reads as TGTGCCAGCAGGCGGGCGCGGACCAATCAGCCCCAGCATTTT.

The CDR3 nucleotides read TGTGCCAGCAGTTTTAGACAGGGGGCCATCTATGGCTACACCTTC. This translates into CASSFRQGAIYGYTF. The chain links TRBV28 to TRBJ1-2; TRBD1 matches 10 bases. Germline-derived CDR1 and CDR2 are MDHEN and SYDVKM. The CDR3 contains 15 residues. V gave up 3 bases and J gave up 4 bases; unmatched junction bases: 5.